A single sample is the source of the 3 T cell receptor beta chains below, sequenced in a study of STAT5B mutations in CD4+ large granular lymphocyte leukemia (dated by TCRdb to 2022 to 2024). Preparation of the library involved the immunoSEQ multiplex PCR assay. TCRdb limited this immuneACCESS table to in-frame rearrangements with V and J called. A share of clones is missing; checked studies link under half to unresolved V genes, and the rest is unexplained. This sample gives about 22,000 clones in total; 82% of them show up just once. Clones ranked in the top ten supply around 9.2% of the sample. The sequenced material came from CD4+ T cells from blood buffy coats. These receptors originate from a human donor in good health.

This clone was detected only a few times. The rearrangement uses TRBV27 and TRBJ1-5, with TRBD1 as a possible D gene (5 bases). Trimming took 7 bases from V and 11 from J, leaving 15 bases between them. This CDR3 spans 12 amino acids. Germline assignment: CDR1 MNHEY and CDR2 SMNVEV (reference sequence). CDR3 protein: CASISGRRTQHF. CDR3 nucleotides: TGTGCCAGCATTTCAGGGAGAAGGACCCAGCATTTT.

The V and J genes are TRBV2 and TRBJ1-2, with D maybe TRBD1 (5 bases). The ends were cut back, 7 bases at V and 6 bases at J, with 24 bases in the middle. Germline values: CDR1 SNHLY, CDR2 FYNNEI. The CDR3 is made up of 16 amino acids. CDR3 region: CASKGRGGLRSNGYTF. CDR3 sequence (DNA): TGTGCCAGCAAGGGAAGGGGAGGTCTTAGGTCGAATGGCTACACCTTC.

V gene TRBV5-6 combines with J gene TRBJ2-2; TRBD1 might be the D (7 bases). Germline V gene sequence: CDR1 SGHDT, CDR2 YYEEEE. Trimming left V 2 bases short and J 4 bases short, with 24 bases between. The length of the CDR3 is 19 residues. The CDR3 region is CASSFSVRRGQFSTGELFF. DNA for the CDR3: TGTGCCAGCAGCTTTTCTGTAAGGCGGGGACAGTTTTCCACCGGGGAGCTGTTTTTT.